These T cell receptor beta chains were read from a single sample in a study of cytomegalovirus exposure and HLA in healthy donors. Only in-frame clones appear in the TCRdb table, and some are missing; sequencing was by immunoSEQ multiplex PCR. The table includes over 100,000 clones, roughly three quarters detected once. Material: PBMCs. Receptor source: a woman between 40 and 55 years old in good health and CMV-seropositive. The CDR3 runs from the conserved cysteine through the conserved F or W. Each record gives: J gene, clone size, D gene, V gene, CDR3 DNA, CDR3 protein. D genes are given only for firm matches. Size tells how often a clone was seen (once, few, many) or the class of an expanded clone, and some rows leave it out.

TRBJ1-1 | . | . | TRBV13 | TGTGCCAGCAGCTTCATAGCGAACACTGAAGCTTTCTTT | CASSFIANTEAFF
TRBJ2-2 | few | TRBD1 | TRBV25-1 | TGTGCCAGCAGTGCACGACAGGGGGCAGGCGGGGAGCTGTTTTTT | CASSARQGAGGELFF
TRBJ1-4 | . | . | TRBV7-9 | TGTGCCAGCAGCTCCCAGGACTCTCCGATGGAAAAACTGTTTTTT | CASSSQDSPMEKLFF
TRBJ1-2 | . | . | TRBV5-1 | TGCGCCAGCCGAGGTTCGGGGAGCAACTATGGCTACACCTTC | CASRGSGSNYGYTF
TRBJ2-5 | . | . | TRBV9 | TGTGCCAGCAGCGTAGAGCCGATCCAAGAGACCCAGTACTTC | CASSVEPIQETQYF
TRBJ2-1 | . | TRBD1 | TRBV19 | TGTGCCAGTAGTATAGTTGGGACAGGCTCAAATGAGCAGTTCTTC | CASSIVGTGSNEQFF
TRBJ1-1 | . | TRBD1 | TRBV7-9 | TGTGCCAGCAGCGGGACAGGGGGCGCAAAGGCTTTCTTT | CASSGTGGAKAFF
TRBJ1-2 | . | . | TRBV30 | TGTGCATATCAGGTGGGCTATGGCTACACCTTC | CAYQVGYGYTF
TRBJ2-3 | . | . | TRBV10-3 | TGTGCCATCAGCCCCAGGGATAGCACAGATACGCAGTATTTT | CAISPRDSTDTQYF
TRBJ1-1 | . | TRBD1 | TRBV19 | TGTGCCAGTAGTATTACAGGGGGAACCACTGAAGCTTTCTTT | CASSITGGTTEAFF
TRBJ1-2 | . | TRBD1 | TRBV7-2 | TGTGCCAGCAGCCCGGGACAGATCTATGGCTACACCTTC | CASSPGQIYGYTF
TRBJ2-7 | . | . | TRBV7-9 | TGTGCCAGCAGCCCCACGCAGGGCAAAGGCGAGCAGTACTTC | CASSPTQGKGEQYF
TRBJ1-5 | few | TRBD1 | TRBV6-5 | TGTGCCAGCAGACAGGGGAATCAGCCCCAGCATTTT | CASRQGNQPQHF
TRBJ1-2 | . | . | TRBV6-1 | TGTGCCAGCAGTAATCCCGCCGGGGGCTACACCTTC | CASSNPAGGYTF
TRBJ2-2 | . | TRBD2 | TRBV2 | TGTGCCAGCAGAGGGACTAGCGGGGCCGGGGAGCTGTTTTTT | CASRGTSGAGELFF
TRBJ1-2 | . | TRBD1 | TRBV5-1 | TGCGCCAGCAGCCGCGGACAGGGGGGCGTTTATGGCTACACCTTC | CASSRGQGGVYGYTF
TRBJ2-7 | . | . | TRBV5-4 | TGTGCCAGCAGCCCACCCTGGGCGGGGGCCTCCGAGCAGTACTTC | CASSPPWAGASEQYF
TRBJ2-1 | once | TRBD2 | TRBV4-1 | TGCGCCAGCAGCCAAGGGGACCTAGCGGGAGGGAATGAGCAGTTCTTC | CASSQGDLAGGNEQFF
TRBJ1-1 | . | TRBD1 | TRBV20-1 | TGCAGTGCTGCCCGGACAGGGGAAGCTTTCTTT | CSAARTGEAFF
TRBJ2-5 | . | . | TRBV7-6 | TGTGCCAGCAGCTTAGCGTCGCAGGGGCGCGGGGAGACCCAGTACTTC | CASSLASQGRGETQYF
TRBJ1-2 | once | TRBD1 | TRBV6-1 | TGTGCCAGCAGGACTACAGGGGATGATGGCTACACCTTC | CASRTTGDDGYTF
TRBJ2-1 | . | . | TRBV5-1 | TGCGCCAGCAGCCCGCTGGACAGAGGCCGAGGGAGTGAGCAGTTCTTC | CASSPLDRGRGSEQFF
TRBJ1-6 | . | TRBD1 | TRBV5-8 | TGTGCCAGCAAGCCGGGACAGCGCTCAAACGGGTCACCCCTCCACTTT | CASKPGQRSNGSPLHF
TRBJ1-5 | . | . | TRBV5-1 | TGCGCCAGCAGCTTGGAGGGAGGAAGCAATCAGCCCCAGCATTTT | CASSLEGGSNQPQHF
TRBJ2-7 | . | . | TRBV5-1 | TGCGCCAGCAGCTTTAAACAGGGCGGCTCCTACGAGCAGTACTTC | CASSFKQGGSYEQYF
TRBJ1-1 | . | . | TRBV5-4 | TGTGCCAGCAGCTTAGACAGTACGGTGAACACTGAAGCTTTCTTT | CASSLDSTVNTEAFF
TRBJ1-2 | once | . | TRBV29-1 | TGCAGCGTCGGGGCATGGGGGGGAGGTGGCTACACCTTC | CSVGAWGGGGYTF
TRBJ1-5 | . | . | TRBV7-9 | TGTGCCAGCAGCTTAGATGGGGGCCAGCCCCAGCATTTT | CASSLDGGQPQHF
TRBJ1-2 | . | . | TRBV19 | TGTGCCAGTACCCCAGGGGCGGCAGCGAGATTGTTAAGCTACACCTTC | CASTPGAAARLLSYTF
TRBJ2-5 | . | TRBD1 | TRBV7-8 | TGTGCCAGCAGCTCCGGACAGGGAGAGACCCAGTACTTC | CASSSGQGETQYF
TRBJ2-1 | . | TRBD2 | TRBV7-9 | TGTGCCAGCAGCCCTAGCGGGGGGACTAGATACAATGAGCAGTTCTTC | CASSPSGGTRYNEQFF
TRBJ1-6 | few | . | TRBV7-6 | TGTGCCAGCAGCTTAGCGGGGGCAGGGGTGCTTTCACCCCTCCACTTT | CASSLAGAGVLSPLHF
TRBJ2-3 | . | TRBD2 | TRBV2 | TGTGCCAGTCGGACTAGCGGGGGGACAGATACGCAGTATTTT | CASRTSGGTDTQYF
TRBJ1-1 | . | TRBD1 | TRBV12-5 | TGTGCTAGTGGCCCCACGGGACAGGGTGGGATGAACACTGAAGCTTTCTTT | CASGPTGQGGMNTEAFF
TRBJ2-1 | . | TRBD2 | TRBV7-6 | TGTGCCAGCAGCCGCATAGCGGGGGGCAGCAATGAGCAGTTCTTC | CASSRIAGGSNEQFF
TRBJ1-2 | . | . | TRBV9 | TGTGCCAGCAGCGATCGACAGTTATCCGGCTACACCTTC | CASSDRQLSGYTF
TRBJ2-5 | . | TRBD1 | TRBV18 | TGTGCCAGCTCGCCGGGACAGAGCCAAGAGACCCAGTACTTC | CASSPGQSQETQYF
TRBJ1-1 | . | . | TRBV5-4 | TGTGCCACATCGGGTGGGTGGGGAGGGACTGAAGCTTTCTTT | CATSGGWGGTEAFF
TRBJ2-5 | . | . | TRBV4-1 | TGCGCCAGCAGTAGCAGCCAAGAGACCCAGTACTTC | CASSSSQETQYF
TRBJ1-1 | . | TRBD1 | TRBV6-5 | TGTGCCAGCAGCCTGGACAGGGGAACTGAAGCTTTCTTT | CASSLDRGTEAFF
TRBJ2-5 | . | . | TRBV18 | TGTGCCAGCTCACCTGCCGAGGAGACCCAGTACTTC | CASSPAEETQYF